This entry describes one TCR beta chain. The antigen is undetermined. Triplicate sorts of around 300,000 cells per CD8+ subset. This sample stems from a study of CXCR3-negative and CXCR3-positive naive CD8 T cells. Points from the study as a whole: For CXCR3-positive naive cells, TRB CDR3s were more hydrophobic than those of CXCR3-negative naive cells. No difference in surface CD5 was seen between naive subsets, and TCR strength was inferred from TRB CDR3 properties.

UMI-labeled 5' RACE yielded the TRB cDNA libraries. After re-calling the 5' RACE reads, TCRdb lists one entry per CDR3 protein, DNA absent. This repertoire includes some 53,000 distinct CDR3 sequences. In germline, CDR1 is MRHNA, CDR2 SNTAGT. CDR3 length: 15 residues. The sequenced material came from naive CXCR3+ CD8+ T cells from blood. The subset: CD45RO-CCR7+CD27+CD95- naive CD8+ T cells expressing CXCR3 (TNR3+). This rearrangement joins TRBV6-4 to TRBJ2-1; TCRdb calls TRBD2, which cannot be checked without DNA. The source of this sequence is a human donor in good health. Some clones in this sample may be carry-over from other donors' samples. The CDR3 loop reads CASSATSGAYNEQFF.